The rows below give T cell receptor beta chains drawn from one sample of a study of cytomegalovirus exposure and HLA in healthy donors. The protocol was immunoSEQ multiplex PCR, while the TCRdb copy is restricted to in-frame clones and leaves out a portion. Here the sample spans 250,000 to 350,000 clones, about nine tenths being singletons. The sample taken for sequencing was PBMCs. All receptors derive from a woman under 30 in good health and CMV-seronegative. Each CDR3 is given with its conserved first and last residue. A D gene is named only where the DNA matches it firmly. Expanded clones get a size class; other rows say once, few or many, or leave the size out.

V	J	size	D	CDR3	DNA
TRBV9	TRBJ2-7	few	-	CASSVGLTYEQYF	TGTGCCAGCAGCGTTGGGCTAACCTACGAGCAGTACTTC
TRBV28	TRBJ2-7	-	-	CASTPRSSYEQYF	TGTGCCAGCACCCCCCGTTCCTCCTACGAGCAGTACTTC
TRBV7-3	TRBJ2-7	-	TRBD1	CASSLRDRAGLDEQYF	TGTGCCAGCAGCTTAAGGGACAGGGCTGGTTTGGACGAGCAGTACTTC
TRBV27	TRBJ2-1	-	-	CASSLSSGNEQFF	TGTGCCAGCAGTTTATCTTCGGGGAATGAGCAGTTCTTC
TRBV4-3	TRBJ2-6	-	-	CASSQVTGGGPGANVLTF	TGCGCCAGCAGCCAAGTGACGGGAGGGGGCCCTGGGGCCAACGTCCTGACTTTC
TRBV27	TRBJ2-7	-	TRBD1	CASSTIVQGDLDEQYF	TGTGCCAGCAGTACAATCGTACAGGGGGATTTAGACGAGCAGTACTTC
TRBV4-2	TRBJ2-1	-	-	CASSQRVSGYNEQFF	TGTGCCAGCAGCCAGCGGGTCAGCGGGTACAATGAGCAGTTCTTC
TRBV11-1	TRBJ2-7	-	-	CASSLGARRASSYEQYF	TGTGCCAGCAGCTTAGGGGCTCGGCGGGCCAGCTCCTACGAGCAGTACTTC
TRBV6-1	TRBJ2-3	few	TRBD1	CASSQTGVGDTQYF	TGTGCCAGCAGTCAGACAGGGGTAGGAGATACGCAGTATTTT
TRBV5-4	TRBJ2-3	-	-	CASSPGGSGADTQYF	TGTGCCAGCAGCCCAGGCGGTTCAGGGGCAGATACGCAGTATTTT
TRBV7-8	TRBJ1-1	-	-	CASSTLQGRTEAFF	TGTGCCAGCAGCACCCTACAGGGCAGGACTGAAGCTTTCTTT
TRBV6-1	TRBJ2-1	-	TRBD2	CASSGGLASYNEQFF	TGTGCCAGCAGTGGCGGACTAGCCTCCTACAATGAGCAGTTCTTC
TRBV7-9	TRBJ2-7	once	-	CASSEGWAEQYF	TGTGCCAGCAGCGAGGGTTGGGCCGAGCAGTACTTC
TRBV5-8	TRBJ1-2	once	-	CASRPQGGGGYTF	TGTGCCAGCCGACCACAGGGTGGAGGCGGCTACACCTTC
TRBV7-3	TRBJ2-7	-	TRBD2	CASSQNSGGSYEQYF	TGTGCCAGCAGCCAAAATAGCGGGGGATCTTACGAGCAGTACTTC
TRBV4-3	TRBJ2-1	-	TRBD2	CASSQDRAGYNEQFF	TGCGCCAGCAGCCAAGACCGAGCGGGATACAATGAGCAGTTCTTC
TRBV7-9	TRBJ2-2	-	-	CASSLAGAGTNTGELFF	TGTGCCAGCAGCTTAGCAGGGGCCGGGACAAATACCGGGGAGCTGTTTTTT
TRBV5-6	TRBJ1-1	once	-	CASSLLGQNTEAFF	TGTGCCAGCAGCTTGCTGGGACAGAACACTGAAGCTTTCTTT
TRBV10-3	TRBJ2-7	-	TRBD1	CAISDFGQGLYEQYF	TGTGCCATCAGTGACTTCGGACAGGGCCTCTACGAGCAGTACTTC
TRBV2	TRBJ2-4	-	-	CAGRSGQGKNIQYF	TGTGCCGGCCGATCAGGACAAGGAAAAAACATTCAGTACTTC
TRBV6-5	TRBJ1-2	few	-	CASRPETTENYGYTF	TGTGCCAGCAGACCTGAAACCACAGAAAACTATGGCTACACCTTC
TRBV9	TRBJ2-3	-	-	CASSVIGGVGTDTQYF	TGTGCCAGCAGCGTCATCGGCGGCGTTGGCACAGATACGCAGTATTTT
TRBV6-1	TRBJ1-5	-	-	CASGGGGSNQPQHF	TGTGCCAGCGGCGGGGGTGGCAGCAATCAGCCCCAGCATTTT
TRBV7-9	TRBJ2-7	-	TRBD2	CASSSKLTSPSSYEQYF	TGTGCCAGCAGCTCGAAGTTGACTAGCCCAAGCTCCTACGAGCAGTACTTC
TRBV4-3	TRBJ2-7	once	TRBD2	CASSQDRYSGRAASSEQYF	TGCGCCAGCAGCCAAGACCGCTATAGCGGGAGGGCCGCTTCCTCCGAGCAGTACTTC
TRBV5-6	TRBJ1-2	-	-	CASSLAWVGDNHGYTF	TGTGCCAGCAGCTTGGCTTGGGTTGGGGACAACCATGGCTACACCTTC
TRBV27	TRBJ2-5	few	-	CASSRQGSGTQYF	TGTGCCAGCAGTCGGCAGGGGTCCGGGACCCAGTACTTC
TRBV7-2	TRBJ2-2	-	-	CASTPGTGMTGELFF	TGTGCCAGCACGCCGGGAACAGGGATGACCGGGGAGCTGTTTTTT
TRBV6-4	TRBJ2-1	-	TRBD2	CASSASGMNEQFF	TGTGCCAGCAGTGCTAGCGGGATGAATGAGCAGTTCTTC
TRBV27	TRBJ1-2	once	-	CASGPGPGVVGLPYGYTF	TGTGCCAGCGGACCGGGCCCGGGGGTTGTAGGGTTACCCTATGGCTACACCTTC
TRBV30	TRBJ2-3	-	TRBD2	CAWSPNLAEITDTQYF	TGTGCCTGGAGTCCCAATCTAGCGGAAATCACAGATACGCAGTATTTT
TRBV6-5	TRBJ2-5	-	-	CASSSHLKTQYF	TGTGCCAGCAGTTCCCACTTAAAGACCCAGTACTTC
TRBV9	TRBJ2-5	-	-	CASSVEAGVETQYF	TGTGCCAGCAGCGTAGAGGCCGGGGTAGAGACCCAGTACTTC
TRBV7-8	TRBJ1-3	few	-	CASSLNRGNTIYF	TGTGCCAGCAGCTTAAATCGGGGAAACACCATATATTTT
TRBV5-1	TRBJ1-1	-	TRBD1	CASSPDRGSEAFF	TGCGCCAGCAGCCCCGACAGGGGCAGTGAAGCTTTCTTT
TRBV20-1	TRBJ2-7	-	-	CSAEARPKQYF	TGCTCGGCGGAGGCTCGGCCCAAGCAGTACTTC
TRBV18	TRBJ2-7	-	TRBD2	CASSPGLAGVGYEQYF	TGTGCCAGCTCACCAGGACTAGCGGGAGTGGGCTACGAGCAGTACTTC
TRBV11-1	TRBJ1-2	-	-	CASSAYREGYGYTF	TGTGCCAGCAGCGCATACAGGGAGGGCTATGGCTACACCTTC
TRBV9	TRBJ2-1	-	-	CASSDTVGYNEQFF	TGTGCCAGCAGCGATACGGTCGGCTACAATGAGCAGTTCTTC
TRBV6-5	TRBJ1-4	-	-	CASSYGGVATNEKLFF	TGTGCCAGCAGTTACGGAGGCGTTGCAACTAATGAAAAACTGTTTTTT
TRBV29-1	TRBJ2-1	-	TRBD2	CSVDYLAGGNNEQFF	TGCAGCGTTGATTATCTTGCGGGAGGAAACAATGAGCAGTTCTTC
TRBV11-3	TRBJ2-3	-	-	CASSPDSITDTQYF	TGTGCCAGCAGCCCGGACTCTATCACAGATACGCAGTATTTT
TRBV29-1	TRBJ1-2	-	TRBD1	CSVERQGDGYTF	TGCAGCGTTGAACGACAGGGGGATGGCTACACCTTC
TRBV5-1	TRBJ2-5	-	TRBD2	CASSPGLAGIETQYF	TGCGCCAGCAGCCCCGGACTAGCGGGGATAGAGACCCAGTACTTC
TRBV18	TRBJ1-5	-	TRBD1	CASSPDRTHQPQHF	TGTGCCAGCTCACCGGACAGGACCCATCAGCCCCAGCATTTT
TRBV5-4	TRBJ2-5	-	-	CASSLAGETQETQYF	TGTGCCAGCAGCTTGGCGGGGGAAACCCAAGAGACCCAGTACTTC
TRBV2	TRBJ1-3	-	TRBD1	CASDRGPGNTIYF	TGTGCCAGCGACAGGGGGCCGGGAAACACCATATATTTT
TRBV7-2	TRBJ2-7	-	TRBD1	CASSPGPGTGGVEQYF	TGTGCCAGCAGCCCGGGACCCGGGACAGGGGGCGTCGAGCAGTACTTC
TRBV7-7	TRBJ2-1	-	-	CASSFTAGNEQFF	TGTGCTAGCAGCTTCACAGCAGGGAATGAGCAGTTCTTC
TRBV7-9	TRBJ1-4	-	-	CASSRRMDEKLFF	TGTGCCAGCAGCCGGAGGATGGACGAAAAACTGTTTTTT
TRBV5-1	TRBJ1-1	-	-	CASSLGTGGEAFF	TGCGCCAGCAGCTTGGGGACGGGAGGTGAAGCTTTCTTT
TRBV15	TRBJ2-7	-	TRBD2	CATSRDGAGVGYEQYF	TGTGCCACCAGCAGAGATGGGGCGGGAGTCGGCTACGAGCAGTACTTC
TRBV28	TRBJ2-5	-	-	CASSLEQQIYQETQYF	TGTGCCAGCAGTTTGGAACAGCAAATCTACCAAGAGACCCAGTACTTC
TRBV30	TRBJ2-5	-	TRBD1	CACINSGQHKGQETQYF	TGTGCCTGCATAAACTCGGGACAGCACAAAGGCCAAGAGACCCAGTACTTC